This entry features one T cell receptor beta chain sequence. Its specificity is unknown. These data come from a study of vaccination and CD4 T cells after COVID-19. General study findings and limits: The median count of SARS-CoV-2-reactive clonotypes rose from about 20 to 38, not significantly.

Described treatment: approximately nine-day PBMC culture with coronavirus spike peptide pools or control peptides (ViraFEST assay). An Oncomine TCR Beta short-read assay was used to sequence the DNA from cultured CD4+ T cells. TCRdb re-derived calls from the PCR reads in MiXCR, one entry per CDR3 protein. The sample carries approximately 13,000 distinct CDR3 sequences, roughly 46% recorded once. V was pared by 3 bases and J by 4 bases, with 2 bases of the junction left unmatched. The CDR3 length is 14 residues. Per the germline V gene, CDR1 is MDHEN and CDR2 is SYDVKM. The receptor was isolated from a human donor who had recovered from COVID-19. Sequenced input: CD4+ T cells from blood, cultured in vitro. The V gene is TRBV28, the J gene TRBJ1-2; 10 bases agree with TRBD1. This CDR3 is CASSFRTGGYGYTF. The CDR3 nucleotides are TGTGCCAGCAGTTTCAGGACAGGGGGCTATGGCTACACCTTC.